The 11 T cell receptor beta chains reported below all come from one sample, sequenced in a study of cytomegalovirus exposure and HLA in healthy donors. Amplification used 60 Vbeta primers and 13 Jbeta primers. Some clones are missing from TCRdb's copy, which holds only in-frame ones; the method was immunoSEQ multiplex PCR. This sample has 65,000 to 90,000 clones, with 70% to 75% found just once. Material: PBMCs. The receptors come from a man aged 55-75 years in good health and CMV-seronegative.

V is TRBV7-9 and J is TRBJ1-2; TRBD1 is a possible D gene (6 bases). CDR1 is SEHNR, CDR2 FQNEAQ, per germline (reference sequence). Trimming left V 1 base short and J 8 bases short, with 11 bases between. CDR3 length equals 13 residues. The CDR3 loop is CASSLEAGEGYTF. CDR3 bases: TGTGCCAGCAGCTTAGAGGCAGGGGAGGGCTACACCTTC. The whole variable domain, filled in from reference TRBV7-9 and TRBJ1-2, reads DTGVSQNPRHKITKRGQNVTFRCDPISEHNRLYWYRQTLGQGPEFLTYFQNEAQLEKSRLLSDRFSAERPKGSFSTLEIQRTEQGDSAMYLCASSLEAGEGYTFGSGTRLTVV.

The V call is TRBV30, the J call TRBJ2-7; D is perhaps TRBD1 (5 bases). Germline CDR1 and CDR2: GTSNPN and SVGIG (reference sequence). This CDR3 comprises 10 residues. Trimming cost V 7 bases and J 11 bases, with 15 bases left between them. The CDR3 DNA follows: TGTGCCTTGGGTGGGGCAGTTAAGTACTTC. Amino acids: CALGGAVKYF.

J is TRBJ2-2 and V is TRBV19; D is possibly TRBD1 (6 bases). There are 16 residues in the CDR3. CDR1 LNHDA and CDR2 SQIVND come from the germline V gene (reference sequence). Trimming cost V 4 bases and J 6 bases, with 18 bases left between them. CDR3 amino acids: CASSTGTILWAGELFF. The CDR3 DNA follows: TGTGCCAGTAGTACCGGGACAATACTCTGGGCCGGGGAGCTGTTTTTT.

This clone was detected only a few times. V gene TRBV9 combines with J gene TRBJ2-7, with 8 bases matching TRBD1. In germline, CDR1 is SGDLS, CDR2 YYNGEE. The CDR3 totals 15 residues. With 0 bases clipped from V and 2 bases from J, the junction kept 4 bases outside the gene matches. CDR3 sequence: CASSVGQGAPYEQYF. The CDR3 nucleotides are TGTGCCAGCAGCGTAGGGCAGGGGGCCCCCTACGAGCAGTACTTC. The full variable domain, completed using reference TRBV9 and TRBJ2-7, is DSGVTQTPKHLITATGQRVTLRCSPRSGDLSVYWYQQSLDQGLQFLIQYYNGEERAKGNILERFSAQQFPDLHSELNLSSLELGDSALYFCASSVGQGAPYEQYFGPGTRLTVT.

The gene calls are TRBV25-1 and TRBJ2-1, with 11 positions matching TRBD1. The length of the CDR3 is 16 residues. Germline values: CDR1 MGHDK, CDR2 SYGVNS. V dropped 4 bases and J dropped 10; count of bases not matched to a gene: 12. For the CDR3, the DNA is TGTGCCAGCAGTGTGGGGACAGGGGGAGCCCCAAGGGAGCAGTTCTTC. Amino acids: CASSVGTGGAPREQFF.

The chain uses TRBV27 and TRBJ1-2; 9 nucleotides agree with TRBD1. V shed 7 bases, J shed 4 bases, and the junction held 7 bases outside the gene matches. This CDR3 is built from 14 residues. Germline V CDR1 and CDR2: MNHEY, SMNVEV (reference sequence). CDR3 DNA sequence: TGTGCCAGCACCCCGACAGGGGGGACCTATGGCTACACCTTC. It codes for CASTPTGGTYGYTF.

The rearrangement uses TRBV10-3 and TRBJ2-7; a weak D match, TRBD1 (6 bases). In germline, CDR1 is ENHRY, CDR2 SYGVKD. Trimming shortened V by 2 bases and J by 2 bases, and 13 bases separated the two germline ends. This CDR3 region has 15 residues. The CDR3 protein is CAISERGRGTYEQYF. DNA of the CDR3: TGTGCCATCAGTGAGAGAGGCAGGGGCACCTACGAGCAGTACTTC.

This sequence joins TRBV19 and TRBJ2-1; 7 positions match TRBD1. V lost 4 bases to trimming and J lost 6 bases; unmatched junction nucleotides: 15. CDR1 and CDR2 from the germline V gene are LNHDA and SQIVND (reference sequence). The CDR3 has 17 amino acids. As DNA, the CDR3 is TGTGCCAGTAGTACCTACCTCCAGGGGGAAGAGTTCAATGAGCAGTTCTTC. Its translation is CASSTYLQGEEFNEQFF. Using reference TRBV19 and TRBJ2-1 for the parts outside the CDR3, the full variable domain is DGGITQSPKYLFRKEGQNVTLSCEQNLNHDAMYWYRQDPGQGLRLIYYSQIVNDFQKGDIAEGYSVSREKKESFPLTVTSAQKNPTAFYLCASSTYLQGEEFNEQFFGPGTRLTVL.

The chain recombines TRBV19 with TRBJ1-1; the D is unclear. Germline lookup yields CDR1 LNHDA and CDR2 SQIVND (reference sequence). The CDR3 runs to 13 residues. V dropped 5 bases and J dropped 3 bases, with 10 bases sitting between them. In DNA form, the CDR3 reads TGTGCCAGTAGTCCGGGGTCGGACACTGAAGCTTTCTTT. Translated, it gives CASSPGSDTEAFF. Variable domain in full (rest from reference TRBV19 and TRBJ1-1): DGGITQSPKYLFRKEGQNVTLSCEQNLNHDAMYWYRQDPGQGLRLIYYSQIVNDFQKGDIAEGYSVSREKKESFPLTVTSAQKNPTAFYLCASSPGSDTEAFFGQGTRLTVV.

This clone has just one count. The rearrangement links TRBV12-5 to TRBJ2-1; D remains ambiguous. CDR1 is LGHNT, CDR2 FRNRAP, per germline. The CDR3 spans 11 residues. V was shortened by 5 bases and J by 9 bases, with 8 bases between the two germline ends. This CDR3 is CASGRISEQFF. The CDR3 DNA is TGTGCTAGTGGTCGCATTAGTGAGCAGTTCTTC.

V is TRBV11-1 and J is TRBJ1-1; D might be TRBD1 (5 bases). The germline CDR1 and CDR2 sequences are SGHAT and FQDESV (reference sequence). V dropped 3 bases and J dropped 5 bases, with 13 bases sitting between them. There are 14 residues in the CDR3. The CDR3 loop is CASSLKGRGTEAFF. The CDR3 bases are TGTGCCAGCAGCTTGAAGGGGCGGGGGACTGAAGCTTTCTTT.